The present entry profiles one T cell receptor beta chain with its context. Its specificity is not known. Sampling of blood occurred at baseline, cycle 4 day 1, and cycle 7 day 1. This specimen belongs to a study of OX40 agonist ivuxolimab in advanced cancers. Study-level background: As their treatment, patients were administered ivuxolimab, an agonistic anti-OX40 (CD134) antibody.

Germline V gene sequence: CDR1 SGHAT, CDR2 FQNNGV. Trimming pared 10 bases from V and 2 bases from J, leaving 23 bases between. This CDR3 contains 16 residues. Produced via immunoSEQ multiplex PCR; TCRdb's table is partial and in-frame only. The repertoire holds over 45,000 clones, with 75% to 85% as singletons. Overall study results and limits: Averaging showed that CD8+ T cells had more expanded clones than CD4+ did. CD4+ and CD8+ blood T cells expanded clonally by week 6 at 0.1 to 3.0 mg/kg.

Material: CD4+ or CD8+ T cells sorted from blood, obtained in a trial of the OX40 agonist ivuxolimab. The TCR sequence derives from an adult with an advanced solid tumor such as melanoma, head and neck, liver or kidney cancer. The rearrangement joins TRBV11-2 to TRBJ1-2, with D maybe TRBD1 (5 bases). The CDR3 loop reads CATRPFWTRANYGYTF. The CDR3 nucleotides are TGTGCCACCCGACCCTTCTGGACACGAGCCAACTATGGCTACACCTTC.